Listed here are 23 T cell receptor beta chains from one sample, sequenced in a study of spatial heterogeneity in lung cancer. Time point of the sample: blood at routine non-recurrence follow-up after resection. Without sorting, whole RNA was sequenced from tumor, nontumor lung or frozen PBMC. TCRdb redid the calling of the 5' RACE reads with MiXCR, one entry per CDR3 protein. The sample records some 120,000 distinct CDR3 sequences, over 9% being singletons. Sequenced here: PBMCs, sampled at follow-up. These receptors originate from a male donor with early-stage non-small cell lung cancer.

A few counts support this clonotype. The chain is built from TRBV20-1 and TRBJ1-3; D is unresolved. The CDR3 is 16 amino acids. V lost 4 bases to trimming and J lost 0 bases, with 16 bases between them. CDR1 is DFQATT, CDR2 SNEGSKA, per germline (reference sequence). CDR3 sequence reads: CSANTRGQSSGNTIYF. CDR3 nucleotides: TGCAGTGCTAACACCCGCGGGCAGAGCTCTGGAAACACCATATATTTT.

This clonotype occurred a few times. The chain is built from TRBV9 and TRBJ2-1, with a possible D match to TRBD2 (5 bases). The CDR3 length is 15 residues. Germline CDR1 is SGDLS and CDR2 is YYNGEE. V gave up 4 bases and J gave up 5 bases, with 16 bases separating them. This chain's CDR3 is CASSPGERYDNEQFF. The CDR3 nucleotides read TGTGCCAGCAGCCCCGGAGAGCGGTATGACAATGAGCAGTTCTTC. The complete variable domain, with remaining parts taken from reference TRBV9 and TRBJ2-1, reads DSGVTQTPKHLITATGQRVTLRCSPRSGDLSVYWYQQSLDQGLQFLIQYYNGEERAKGNILERFSAQQFPDLHSELNLSSLELGDSALYFCASSPGERYDNEQFFGPGTRLTVL.

In this sample, this clonotype turned up a few times. The V and J genes are TRBV29-1 and TRBJ2-7; 7 nucleotides line up with TRBD1. The germline V gene encodes CDR1 SQVTM and CDR2 ANQGSEA. The CDR3 is made up of 12 amino acids. V lost 5 bases to trimming and J lost 5 bases; unmatched junction nucleotides: 6. CDR3 loop: CSVLLTGHEQYF. CDR3 coding DNA: TGCAGCGTTCTATTGACAGGGCACGAGCAGTACTTC.

There are many counts of this clonotype. V and J are TRBV7-2 and TRBJ1-1; tentative D call: TRBD1 (5 bases). CDR3 length equals 13 residues. Germline V gives CDR1 SGHTA, CDR2 FQGNSA. Trimming removed 6 bases at V and 4 bases at J, with 12 bases between. The CDR3 DNA reads as TGTGCCAGCAGTCCCAGGGAGGGCACTGAAGCTTTCTTT. Protein sequence: CASSPREGTEAFF.

A word on this clonotype: A junction end diverges from the germline sequence, so it may reflect a read error. This chain links TRBV6-5 with TRBJ1-2; D is perhaps TRBD1 (6 bases). Germline loops: CDR1 MNHEY, CDR2 SVGAGI. This CDR3 region has 15 residues. CDR3 in DNA: TGTACCAGCAGTTACTCGACCGACAGGATATATGGCTACACCTTC. Translated: CTSSYSTDRIYGYTF.

The V and J genes are TRBV9 and TRBJ1-5, with a weak D call TRBD1 (5 bases). The CDR3 is made up of 14 amino acids. The germline V gene has CDR1 SGDLS and CDR2 YYNGEE. The germline V and J ends were trimmed by 0 bases and 7 bases, with 11 bases remaining between them. The CDR3 here is CASSVDGARQPQHF. The CDR3 DNA follows: TGTGCCAGCAGCGTAGACGGGGCGCGGCAGCCCCAGCATTTT. Using reference TRBV9 and TRBJ1-5 for the parts outside the CDR3, the full variable domain is DSGVTQTPKHLITATGQRVTLRCSPRSGDLSVYWYQQSLDQGLQFLIQYYNGEERAKGNILERFSAQQFPDLHSELNLSSLELGDSALYFCASSVDGARQPQHFGDGTRLSIL.

This clonotype was picked up a small number of times. The chain carries TRBV12-3 or TRBV12-4 and TRBJ1-3, with D uncertain. The CDR3 totals 14 residues. The V and J ends lost 3 bases and 2 bases respectively, with 8 bases between them. The CDR3 nucleotides are TGTGCCAGCAGTTTTTCAGGCCCTGGAAACACCATATATTTT. Translation gives CASSFSGPGNTIYF.

The V gene is TRBV10-1, the J gene TRBJ2-2; no definite D call. Trimming took 3 bases from V and 0 from J, leaving 11 bases between them. The CDR3 loop spans 16 amino acids. Germline loops: CDR1 WNHNN, CDR2 SYGVQD (reference sequence). The CDR3 DNA follows: TGCGCCAGCAGTGACAGGACCACGACGAACACCGGGGAGCTGTTTTTT. This translates into CASSDRTTTNTGELFF.

The V and J genes are TRBV11-2 and TRBJ2-1; 8 bases are a match to TRBD2. CDR3 length: 13 amino acids. V trimming: 5 bases; J trimming: 9 bases; junction bases outside the gene matches: 6. Germline values: CDR1 SGHAT, CDR2 FQNNGV. The CDR3 loop reads CASSPSGGGEQFF. CDR3 coding DNA: TGTGCCAGCAGCCCGAGCGGGGGCGGTGAGCAGTTCTTC.

This clonotype was counted a few times. CDR3 in DNA: TGCAGTCAGTTAGTGTGGCAGCCCCAGCATTTT. Translation: CSQLVWQPQHF. The chain joins TRBV20-1 to TRBJ1-5, with D uncertain. The CDR3 sequence is 11 residues long. Trimming took off 8 bases at V and 7 bases at J, with 12 bases between the two ends. The germline gives CDR1 DFQATT, CDR2 SNEGSKA (reference sequence).

The V call is TRBV5-1, the J call TRBJ2-2; 7 bases agree with TRBD1. With V trimmed by 1 base and J by 0 bases, 3 bases remained unmatched. The CDR3 has 16 residues. The germline V gene has CDR1 SGHRS and CDR2 YFSETQ. The CDR3 spells CASSLQGQSNTGELFF. The DNA of the CDR3 is TGCGCCAGCAGCTTGCAGGGACAGTCGAACACCGGGGAGCTGTTTTTT.

For the CDR3, the DNA is TGTGCCAGCAGCTTGGCTGGGGCATTCTCTGGAAACACCATATATTTT. Amino acid sequence: CASSLAGAFSGNTIYF. This chain links TRBV7-2 with TRBJ1-3, with D tentatively TRBD1 (5 bases). V shed 3 bases and J shed 0 bases, with 12 bases lying between them. The CDR3 runs to 16 residues. Germline CDR1 and CDR2: SGHTA and FQGNSA.

The chain recombines TRBV24-1 with TRBJ1-5; D is unresolved. The CDR3 length is 19 residues. CDR1 and CDR2 (germline): KGHDR, SFDVKD. Trimming removed 1 base at V and 0 bases at J, with 18 bases between. The DNA of the CDR3 is TGTGCCACCAGTGATTTATTATTCAACCCAGAGTATAGCAATCAGCCCCAGCATTTT. It codes for CATSDLLFNPEYSNQPQHF.

A word on this clonotype: At one boundary the junction diverges from the germline segment, which might be a read error. The chain carries TRBV24-1 and TRBJ2-5; D unclear. The CDR3 extends over 12 amino acids. Germline-derived CDR1 and CDR2 are KGHDR and SFDVKD. In nucleotides, the CDR3 is TGTGCCACCAGTGGCACCGGAGAGACCCAGCACTTC. Amino acid sequence: CATSGTGETQHF.

This clonotype was counted many times. This chain uses TRBV29-1 with TRBJ2-7, with 8 bases that match TRBD1. The V segment lost 6 bases and the J segment 2 bases; nucleotides outside the gene matches: 6. Germline V gene sequence: CDR1 SQVTM, CDR2 ANQGSEA. The CDR3 has 13 amino acids. CDR3 nucleotide sequence: TGCAGCGTCGCAGACAGGGGTCCCTACGAGCAGTACTTC. Translated, it gives CSVADRGPYEQYF.

This clonotype was detected many times. This chain uses TRBV29-1 with TRBJ1-2, with D tentatively TRBD1 (5 bases). Germline V CDR1 and CDR2: SQVTM, ANQGSEA. With 5 bases removed from V and 3 bases from J, the gap between germline ends came to 13 bases. CDR3 size: 13 residues. The CDR3: CSVRPGTDYGYTF. The CDR3 region has the DNA TGCAGCGTTCGACCCGGGACTGACTATGGCTACACCTTC.

This clonotype occurred many times. This chain connects TRBV9 to TRBJ2-3; D uncertain. The CDR3 covers 13 residues. The V and J ends lost 4 bases and 2 bases respectively, with 8 bases between them. CDR1 and CDR2 from the germline V gene are SGDLS and YYNGEE. This CDR3 reads CASSRIITDTQYF. As DNA, the CDR3 is TGTGCCAGCAGCAGGATCATCACAGATACGCAGTATTTT.

This clonotype was seen a handful of times. The genes are TRBV7-9 and TRBJ1-4; 8 bases match TRBD1. The V and J ends lost 3 bases and 8 bases, in that order; junction bases with no gene match: 5. The CDR3 is 14 amino acids. The germline V gene has CDR1 SEHNR and CDR2 FQNEAQ (reference sequence). Here the CDR3 DNA reads TGTGCCAGCAGCTTTGACAGGGGAGGAGAAAAACTGTTTTTT. This codes for CASSFDRGGEKLFF.

This clonotype was observed at least ten times. This rearrangement joins TRBV20-1 to TRBJ2-5; TRBD2 aligns across 13 bases. This CDR3 is 15 amino acids long. The V gene end was trimmed by 6 bases and the J gene end by 1 base; junction bases not matched to a gene: 5. The germline CDR1 and CDR2 sequences are DFQATT and SNEGSKA (reference sequence). The DNA for the CDR3 is TGCAGTGCAACGACTAGCGGGGGGACCCAAGAGACCCAGTACTTC. Translating gives CSATTSGGTQETQYF.

The chain combines TRBV10-3 with TRBJ2-7; D perhaps matches TRBD2 (7 bases). Germline-derived CDR1 and CDR2 are ENHRY and SYGVKD. V lost 3 bases to trimming and J lost 6 bases, with 15 bases between them. CDR3 size: 14 residues. The CDR3 DNA is TGTGCCATCAGTGAAACGGGGGGCGGCGGCGAGCAGTACTTC. This gives the protein CAISETGGGGEQYF.

Many counts were recorded for this clonotype. The chain joins TRBV10-2 to TRBJ1-6, with D perhaps TRBD1 (5 bases). Trimming removed 10 bases from V and 6 bases from J, with 16 bases in between. The CDR3 loop spans 14 amino acids. Germline values: CDR1 WSHSY, CDR2 SAAADI. CDR3 region: CATGHPSRNSPLHF. The CDR3 nucleotides read TGCGCCACCGGACACCCAAGCCGTAATTCACCCCTCCACTTT.

The chain has TRBV4-3 and TRBJ2-2; 9 positions match TRBD2. J was trimmed by 1 base and V by 1 base; bases with no gene match: 7. CDR1 and CDR2 from the germline V gene are LGHNA and YSLEER. The length of the CDR3 is 18 residues. The CDR3 DNA reads TGCGCCAGCAGCCAAGCCCTCCTTAGCGGGGGGAACACCGGGGAGCTGTTTTTT. Encoded protein: CASSQALLSGGNTGELFF.

There are many counts of this clonotype. V is TRBV4-1 and J is TRBJ2-7; D is unclear. Germline V gene lookup returns CDR1 MGHRA and CDR2 YSYEKL. With 4 bases removed from V and 0 bases from J, the gap between germline ends came to 13 bases. This CDR3 region has 15 residues. CDR3: CASSRTGLSSYEQYF. CDR3 sequence (DNA): TGCGCCAGCAGCCGTACTGGGCTATCCTCCTACGAGCAGTACTTC.